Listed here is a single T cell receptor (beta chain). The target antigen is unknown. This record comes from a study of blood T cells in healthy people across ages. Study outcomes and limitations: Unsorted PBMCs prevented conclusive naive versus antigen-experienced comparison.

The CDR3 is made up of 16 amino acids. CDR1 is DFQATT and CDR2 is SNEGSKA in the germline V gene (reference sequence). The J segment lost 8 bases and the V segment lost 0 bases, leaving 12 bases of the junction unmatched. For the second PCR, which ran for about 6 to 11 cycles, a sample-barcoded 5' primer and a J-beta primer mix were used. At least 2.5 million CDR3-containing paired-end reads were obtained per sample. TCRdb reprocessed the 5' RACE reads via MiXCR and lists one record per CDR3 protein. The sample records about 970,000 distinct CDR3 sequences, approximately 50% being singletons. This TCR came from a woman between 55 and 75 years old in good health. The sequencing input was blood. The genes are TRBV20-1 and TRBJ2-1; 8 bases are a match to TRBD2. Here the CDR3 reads CSARDRLAKRVDEQFF. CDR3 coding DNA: TGCAGTGCTAGAGATCGACTAGCGAAAAGGGTCGATGAGCAGTTCTTC.